The T cell receptor (beta chain) under discussion was sequenced for a study of blood T cell repertoires in COVID-19. Study summary: Whether acute or convalescent, the COVID-19 samples came from the United States, Italy and Spain. PBMCs, B-cell-depleted T cells, or T cells were the source of the cDNA or gDNA that made up the material.

How the authors handled the data: Estimation of nucleated cell counts relied on the amplification of reference gene primers. Assay used: immunoSEQ multiplex PCR; TCRdb lists only in-frame clones, some missing. That table gives V, J and clone size, and the DNA gave D and trimming. The sample lists tens of thousands of clones; roughly 85% were seen once. CDR1 is SGHTA, CDR2 FQGNSA, per germline. The CDR3 loop spans 14 amino acids. Germline trimming cut 5 bases from V and 7 bases from J; bases unmatched to any gene: 6. This sequence was found in a man aged 45-60 years with active or convalescent COVID-19. V is TRBV7-2 and J is TRBJ2-1; 9 bases map to TRBD2. The sequencing input was peripheral blood. This CDR3 is CASSGTSPKNEQFF. The CDR3 DNA follows: TGTGCCAGCAGCGGGACTAGCCCTAAGAATGAGCAGTTCTTC.